The TCR beta chain described here comes from a study of shared clonotypes between healthy human individuals. Overall study context: Per donor, three plates held CD4 naive cells, three held CD4 memory, two held CD8 naive and one held CD8 memory.

Libraries were prepared by immunoSEQ multiplex PCR; TCRdb keeps only in-frame clonotypes and omits some of them. The table has approximately 100,000 clones, approximately 70% seen once. CDR3 length: 15 amino acids. The V end was cut by 1 base, the J end by 4 bases, with 11 bases between. Germline-derived CDR1 and CDR2 are MNHNS and SASEGT. J is TRBJ2-1 and V is TRBV6-1; D gene unclear. The sequence came from a woman in her thirties in good health. The sample consisted of memory CD8+ T cells sorted from blood. Stated subset: CD45RO+ cells pooled with CCR7-negative TemRA cells. CDR3 sequence (DNA): TGTGCCAGCAGTGAAGATTGGCAGCTGTACAATGAGCAGTTCTTC. It codes for CASSEDWQLYNEQFF.